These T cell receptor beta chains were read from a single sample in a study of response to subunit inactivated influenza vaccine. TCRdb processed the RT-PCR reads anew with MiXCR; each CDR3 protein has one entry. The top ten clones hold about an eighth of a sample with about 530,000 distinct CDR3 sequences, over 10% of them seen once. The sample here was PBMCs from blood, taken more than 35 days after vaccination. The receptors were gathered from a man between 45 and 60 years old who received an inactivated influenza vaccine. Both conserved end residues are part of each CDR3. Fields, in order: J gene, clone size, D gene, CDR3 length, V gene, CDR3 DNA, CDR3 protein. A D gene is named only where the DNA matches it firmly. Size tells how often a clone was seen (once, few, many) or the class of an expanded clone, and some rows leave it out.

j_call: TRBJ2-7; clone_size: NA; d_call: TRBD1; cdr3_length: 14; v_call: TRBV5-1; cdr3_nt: TGCGCCAGCAGCATAAGACAGGGTAGCTACGAGCAGTACTTC; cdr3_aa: CASSIRQGSYEQYF
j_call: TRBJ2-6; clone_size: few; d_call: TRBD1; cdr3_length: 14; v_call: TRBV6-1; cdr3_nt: TGTGCCAGCAGAACAGGGGCTGGGGCCAACGTCCTGACTTTC; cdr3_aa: CASRTGAGANVLTF
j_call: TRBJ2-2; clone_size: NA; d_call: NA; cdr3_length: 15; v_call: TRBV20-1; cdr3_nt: TGCAGTGCTCTGGCTAGCGCTACCTCGGGCGGGGAGCTGTTTTTT; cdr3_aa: CSALASATSGGELFF
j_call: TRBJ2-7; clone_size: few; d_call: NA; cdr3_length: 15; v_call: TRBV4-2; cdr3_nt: TGTGCCAGCAGCCAGTCCTTTACAGGTTCCTACGAGCAGTACTTC; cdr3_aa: CASSQSFTGSYEQYF
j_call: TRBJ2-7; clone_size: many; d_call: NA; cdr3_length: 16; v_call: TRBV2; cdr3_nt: TGTGCCAGCAGCGAACTACCCGGGACTGGGGGCTACGAGCAGTACTTC; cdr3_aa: CASSELPGTGGYEQYF
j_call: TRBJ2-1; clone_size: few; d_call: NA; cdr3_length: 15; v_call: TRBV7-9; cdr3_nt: TGTGCCAGCAGCCCACCTGGACAGAAAGGAGGTGAGCAGTTCTTC; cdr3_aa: CASSPPGQKGGEQFF
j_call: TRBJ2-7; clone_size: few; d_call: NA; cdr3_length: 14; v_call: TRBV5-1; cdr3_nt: TGCGCCAGCAGCTTGGTGGGGACCCCAGACGAGCAGTACTTC; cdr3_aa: CASSLVGTPDEQYF
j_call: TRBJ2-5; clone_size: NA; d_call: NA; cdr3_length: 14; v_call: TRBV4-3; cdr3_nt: TGCGCCAGCAGCCTCGACATCTCCCAAGAGACCCAGTACTTC; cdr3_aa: CASSLDISQETQYF
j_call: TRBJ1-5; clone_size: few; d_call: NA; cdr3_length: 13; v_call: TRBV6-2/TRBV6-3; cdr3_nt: TGTGCCAGCAGCCCAGATAAGGATCAGCCCCAGCATTTT; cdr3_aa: CASSPDKDQPQHF
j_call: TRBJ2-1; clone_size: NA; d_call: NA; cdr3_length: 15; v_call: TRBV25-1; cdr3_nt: TGTGCCAGCACACAAGGGGGTTCCCAGTACAATGAGCAGTTCTTC; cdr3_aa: CASTQGGSQYNEQFF
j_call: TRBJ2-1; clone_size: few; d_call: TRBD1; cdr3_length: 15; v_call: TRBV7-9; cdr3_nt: TGTGCCAGCAGCTCGGACAGGGCCCACATAAATGAGCAGTTCTTC; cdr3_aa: CASSSDRAHINEQFF
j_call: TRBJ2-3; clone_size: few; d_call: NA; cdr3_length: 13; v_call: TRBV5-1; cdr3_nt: TGCGCCAGCAGCATGGGCGGCACAGATACGCAGTATTTT; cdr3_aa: CASSMGGTDTQYF
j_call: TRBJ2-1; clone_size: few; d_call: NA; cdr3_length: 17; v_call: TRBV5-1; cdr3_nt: TGCGCCAGCAGCTTGGCCCGAACAGGTGGATACTACAATGAGCAGTTCTTC; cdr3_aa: CASSLARTGGYYNEQFF
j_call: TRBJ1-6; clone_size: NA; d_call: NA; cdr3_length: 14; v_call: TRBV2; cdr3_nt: TGTGCCAGCAGGGAGGACAGTAATAATTCACCCCTCCACTTT; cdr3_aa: CASREDSNNSPLHF
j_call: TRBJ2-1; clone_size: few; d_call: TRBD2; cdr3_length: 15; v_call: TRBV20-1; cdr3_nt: TGCAGTTCCATTTTAGCGGGAGGCTCCTACAATGAGCAGTTCTTC; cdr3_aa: CSSILAGGSYNEQFF
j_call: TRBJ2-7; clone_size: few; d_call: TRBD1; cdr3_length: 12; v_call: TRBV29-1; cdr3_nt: TGCAGCGGGGGACAGGGGGGGTACGAGCAGTACTTC; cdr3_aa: CSGGQGGYEQYF
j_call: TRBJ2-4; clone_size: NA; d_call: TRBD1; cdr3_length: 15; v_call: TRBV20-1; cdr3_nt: TGCAGTGCTATATCGGGACAGGGGGAGAGGGACATTCAGTACTTC; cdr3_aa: CSAISGQGERDIQYF
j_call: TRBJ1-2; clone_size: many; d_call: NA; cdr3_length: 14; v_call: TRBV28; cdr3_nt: TGTGCCAGCAGTTTCTTGGGCAGCAACTATGGCTACACCTTC; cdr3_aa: CASSFLGSNYGYTF
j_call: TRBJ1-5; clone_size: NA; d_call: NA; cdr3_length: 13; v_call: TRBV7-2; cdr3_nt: TGTGCCAGCAGCCCCGGGGAGCTTCAGCCCCAGCATTTT; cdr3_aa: CASSPGELQPQHF
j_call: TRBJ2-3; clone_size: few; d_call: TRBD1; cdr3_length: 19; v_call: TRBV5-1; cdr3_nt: TGCGCCAGCAGCTCATCGCAAGGGGGCGTATTCCCTCCCACAGATACGCAGTATTTT; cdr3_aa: CASSSSQGGVFPPTDTQYF
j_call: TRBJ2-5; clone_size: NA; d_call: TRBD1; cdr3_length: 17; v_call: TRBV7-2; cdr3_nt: TGTGCCAGCAGCGTATCCGGGACAGGGGGCTACCAAGAGACCCAGTACTTC; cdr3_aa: CASSVSGTGGYQETQYF
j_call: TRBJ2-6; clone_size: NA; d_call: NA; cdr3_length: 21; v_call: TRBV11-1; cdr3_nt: TGTGCCAGCAGCTTAAGCCCGGGCATCCGGACAGTCTTCTCTGGGGCCAACGTCCTGACTTTC; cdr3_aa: CASSLSPGIRTVFSGANVLTF
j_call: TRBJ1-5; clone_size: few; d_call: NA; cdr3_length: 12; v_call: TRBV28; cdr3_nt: TGTGCCAGCAGCCAGACAGATCAGCCCCAGCATTTT; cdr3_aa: CASSQTDQPQHF
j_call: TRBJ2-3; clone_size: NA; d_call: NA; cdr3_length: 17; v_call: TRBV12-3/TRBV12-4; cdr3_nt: TGTGGCAGCAGTTTAGGGGGAGGGGGTCTCGCCACAGATACGCAGTATTTT; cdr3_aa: CGSSLGGGGLATDTQYF
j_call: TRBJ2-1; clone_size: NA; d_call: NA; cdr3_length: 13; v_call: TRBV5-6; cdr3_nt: TGTGCCAGCAGCCCCGGGACCGTTTTGAGGCAGTTCTTC; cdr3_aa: CASSPGTVLRQFF
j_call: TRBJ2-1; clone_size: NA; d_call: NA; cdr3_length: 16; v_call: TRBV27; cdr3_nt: TGTGCCAGCAGTTTAGGGTTGGGGGACTCTAGAAATGAGCAGTTCTTC; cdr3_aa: CASSLGLGDSRNEQFF
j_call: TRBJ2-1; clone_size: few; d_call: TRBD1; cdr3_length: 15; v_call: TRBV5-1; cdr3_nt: TGCGCCAGCAGCTTGGCCGGGGACAGAGCGCCTGAGCAGTTCTTC; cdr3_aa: CASSLAGDRAPEQFF
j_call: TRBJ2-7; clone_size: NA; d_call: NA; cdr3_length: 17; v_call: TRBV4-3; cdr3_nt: TGCGCCAGCAGCCAAGATTATTCGGGGCTAGGGACCTACGAGCAGTACTTC; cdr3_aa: CASSQDYSGLGTYEQYF
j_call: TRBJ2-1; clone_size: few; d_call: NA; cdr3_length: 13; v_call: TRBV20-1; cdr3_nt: TGCAGTGCCCCGTCTAGCTCCTACAATGAGCAGTTCTTC; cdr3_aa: CSAPSSSYNEQFF
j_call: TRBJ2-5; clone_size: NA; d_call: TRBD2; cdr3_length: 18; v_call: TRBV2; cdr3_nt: TGTGCCAGCAGTGGAACTAGCGGGGCGGATCCTTCGCGGGAGACCCAGTACTTC; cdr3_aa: CASSGTSGADPSRETQYF
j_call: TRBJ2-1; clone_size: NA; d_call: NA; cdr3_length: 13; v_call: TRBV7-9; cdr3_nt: TGTGCCAGCAGCTTAAGACCAACAATAGGGCAGTTCTTC; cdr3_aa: CASSLRPTIGQFF